Listed here are 27 T cell receptor beta chains from one sample, sequenced in a study of blood T cells in healthy people across ages. Primers used in a second PCR of about 7 to 12 cycles were a sample-barcoded 5' primer and a J-beta primer mix. TCRdb called the 5' RACE reads again in MiXCR, with one record for every CDR3 protein. Among some 940,000 distinct CDR3 sequences listed, almost 30% were seen once. These data were also reused for a study on T cells of mothers and their children.

Sequencing was done on a sample of blood. Source of these receptors: a woman between 40 and 50 years old in good health.

This clonotype was seen a handful of times. The rearrangement links TRBV24-1 to TRBJ1-1; possible D gene TRBD1, 6 bases. Germline V gives CDR1 KGHDR, CDR2 SFDVKD. Trimming removed 5 bases at V and 0 bases at J, with 15 bases between. This CDR3 has 16 residues. The CDR3 sequence: CATSGPATGLNTEAFF. The CDR3 DNA sequence: TGTGCCACCAGTGGACCCGCGACAGGTCTGAACACTGAAGCTTTCTTT.

There are a few counts of this clonotype. The chain uses TRBV28 and TRBJ1-1; 7 bases are shared with TRBD1. Germline assignment: CDR1 MDHEN and CDR2 SYDVKM. The CDR3 length is 14 residues. After removal of 6 bases from V and 5 bases from J, the junction contained 9 bases not matched to a gene. As DNA, the CDR3 is TGTGCCAGCAGGCCAGACAGGGTCCCAACTGAAGCTTTCTTT. As protein: CASRPDRVPTEAFF. The whole variable domain, remainder taken from reference TRBV28 and TRBJ1-1, is DVKVTQSSRYLVKRTGEKVFLECVQDMDHENMFWYRQDPGLGLRLIYFSYDVKMKEKGDIPEGYSVSREKKERFSLILESASTNQTSMYLCASRPDRVPTEAFFGQGTRLTVV.

The chain couples TRBV5-5 to TRBJ1-4; TRBD1 matches at 7 bases. V trimming: 4 bases; J trimming: 7 bases; junction bases outside the gene matches: 13. Germline lookup yields CDR1 SGHKS and CDR2 YYEKEE (reference sequence). This CDR3 region has 16 residues. The CDR3 DNA sequence: TGTGCCAGCAGCCCCCGGCAGTCAGGGGGTGGTGAAAAACTGTTTTTT. It translates to CASSPRQSGGGEKLFF. Full variable domain (outside the CDR3, taken from reference TRBV5-5 and TRBJ1-4): DAGVTQSPTHLIKTRGQQVTLRCSPISGHKSVSWYQQVLGQGPQFIFQYYEKEERGRGNFPDRFSARQFPNYSSELNVNALLLGDSALYLCASSPRQSGGGEKLFFGSGTQLSVL.

The chain recombines TRBV6-7 with TRBJ2-2; possibly TRBD1 for D (5 bases). TRBV6-7 is an ORF, and what it does is uncertain. This CDR3 spans 17 amino acids. V dropped 1 base and J dropped 2 bases, with 14 bases sitting between them. CDR3 coding DNA: TGTGCCAGCAGTTACTTGGGCCCCGACAGAAACACCGGGGAGCTGTTTTTT. It is translated as CASSYLGPDRNTGELFF.

This chain uses TRBV7-3 with TRBJ2-3; D might be TRBD2 (6 bases). This CDR3 region has 15 residues. The V end was cut by 7 bases, the J end by 2 bases, with 16 bases between. Germline V gene data show CDR1 as SGHTA and CDR2 as FQGTGA. The CDR3 nucleotides read TGTGCCAGCAACCCCACCGGCGGGGCCACAGATACGCAGTATTTT. It encodes CASNPTGGATDTQYF.

There are many counts of this clonotype. V and J are TRBV2 and TRBJ2-7, with a possible D match to TRBD2 (6 bases). Trimming pared 6 bases from V and 4 bases from J, leaving 13 bases between. Germline lookup yields CDR1 SNHLY and CDR2 FYNNEI. CDR3 length: 13 residues. CDR3 in amino acids: CASRREQAYEQYF. The CDR3 DNA sequence: TGTGCCAGCAGGCGGGAACAGGCTTACGAGCAGTACTTC. Variable domain in full (rest from reference TRBV2 and TRBJ2-7): EPEVTQTPSHQVTQMGQEVILRCVPISNHLYFYWYRQILGQKVEFLVSFYNNEISEKSEIFDDQFSVERPDGSNFTLKIRSTKLEDSAMYFCASRREQAYEQYFGPGTRLTVT.

This chain uses TRBV11-3 with TRBJ2-3, with 8 bases lining up with TRBD2. Germline trimming cut 2 bases from V and 6 bases from J; bases unmatched to any gene: 4. Germline CDR1 reads SGHNT; CDR2 reads YENEEA. CDR3 length equals 14 residues. CDR3 sequence: CASSLYRGGDTQYF. CDR3 in DNA: TGTGCCAGCAGCTTATACCGGGGGGGGGATACGCAGTATTTT.

This clonotype showed up just once. The rearrangement joins TRBV28 to TRBJ1-1; 10 positions match TRBD1. V was clipped by 11 bases and J by 3 bases; unmatched bases: 3. CDR1 is MDHEN, CDR2 SYDVKM, per germline. The CDR3 spans 12 residues. CDR3 region: CAWGTGDTEAFF. CDR3 DNA: TGTGCCTGGGGGACAGGGGACACTGAAGCTTTCTTT.

This clonotype was counted at least ten times. The chain is built from TRBV7-8 and TRBJ2-4; D ambiguous. The CDR3 covers 19 residues. Looked up from germline, CDR1 is SGHVS and CDR2 is FQNEAQ. Trimming shortened V by 2 bases and J by 0 bases, and 20 bases separated the two germline ends. Here the CDR3 reads CASSLTPVMQDLAKNIQYF. CDR3 bases: TGTGCCAGCAGCTTAACTCCTGTCATGCAAGACCTAGCCAAAAACATTCAGTACTTC.

This clonotype showed up just a few times. The chain joins TRBV14 to TRBJ2-2; tentatively, D is TRBD1 (5 bases). The V gene's germline CDR1 is SGHDN and CDR2 FVKESK. The CDR3 extends over 17 amino acids. V was trimmed by 0 bases and J by 4 bases, leaving 15 bases between them. The CDR3 loop reads CASSQEYQGFTTGELFF. CDR3 in DNA: TGTGCCAGCAGCCAAGAGTACCAGGGATTCACCACCGGGGAGCTGTTTTTT.

The J gene is TRBJ1-2, the V gene TRBV20-1; no clear D gene. This CDR3 contains 15 residues. CDR1 and CDR2 from the germline V gene are DFQATT and SNEGSKA (reference sequence). Trimming took off 6 bases at V and 4 bases at J, with 21 bases between the two ends. CDR3 in amino acids: CSALVRGWRSYGYTF. As DNA, the CDR3 is TGCAGTGCCCTTGTACGCGGGTGGAGATCCTATGGCTACACCTTC.

This clonotype was counted many times. Possible read error: a much larger clone is one base away. The gene calls are TRBV20-1 and TRBJ2-1; 15 bases match TRBD2. The DNA end is a closer match to TRBJ2-7, so the J assignment may be wrong. Germline-derived CDR1 and CDR2 are DFQATT and SNEGSKA (reference sequence). CDR3 size: 15 residues. In nucleotides, the CDR3 is TGCAGTGCTAAGGGGACTAGCGGGGGGTACAATGAGCAGTACTTC. It is translated as CSAKGTSGGYNEQYF.

This clonotype was recorded many times. The chain uses TRBV7-9 and TRBJ2-5, with D tentatively TRBD2 (6 bases). This CDR3 has 14 residues. Germline CDR1 and CDR2: SEHNR and FQNEAQ (reference sequence). The V and J ends lost 2 bases and 4 bases respectively, with 11 bases between them. The CDR3 here is CASSLLEGGETQYF. For the CDR3, the DNA is TGTGCCAGCAGCTTATTGGAGGGTGGAGAGACCCAGTACTTC.

The chain carries TRBV12-3 or TRBV12-4 and TRBJ1-1; the D gene is possibly TRBD1 (5 bases). V lost 5 bases, J lost 1 base, and 11 bases lay in between. The CDR3 spans 14 residues. The CDR3 nucleotides read TGTGCCAGCAGTGCATGGGGGACGAACACTGAAGCTTTCTTT. It yields the protein CASSAWGTNTEAFF.

This clonotype has only a few counts. The gene calls are TRBV5-1 and TRBJ2-5; 12 nucleotides agree with TRBD2. The CDR3 is 14 residues long. CDR1 SGHRS and CDR2 YFSETQ come from the germline V gene. V lost 3 bases and J lost 3; bases outside the gene matches: 0. CDR3 residues: CASSSSGGEETQYF. The CDR3 nucleotides read TGCGCCAGCAGCTCTAGCGGGGGGGAAGAGACCCAGTACTTC.

V gene TRBV5-8 combines with J gene TRBJ1-1; D is possibly TRBD1 (6 bases). The germline V gene has CDR1 SGHTS and CDR2 YDEGEE. This CDR3 is 16 amino acids long. V was clipped by 5 bases and J by 0 bases, with 17 bases between them. CDR3 residues: CASRPLGGHVNTEAFF. The CDR3 region has the DNA TGTGCCAGCAGACCTTTAGGGGGGCACGTGAACACTGAAGCTTTCTTT.

This clonotype was detected many times. The CDR3 region has the DNA TGTGCCAGCAGTTTAGCGACTAGCGGACCCTACGAGCAGTACTTC. Its protein product is CASSLATSGPYEQYF. This chain uses TRBV12-3 or TRBV12-4 with TRBJ2-7; 9 nucleotides align to TRBD2. The V gene end was trimmed by 0 bases and the J gene end by 2 bases; junction bases not matched to a gene: 2. The CDR3 has 15 residues.

The gene calls are TRBV12-3 or TRBV12-4 and TRBJ1-1; possibly TRBD1 for D (5 bases). The CDR3 consists of 16 residues. V was pared by 3 bases and J by 5 bases, with 19 bases between. The CDR3 coding sequence is TGTGCCAGCAGTTTTAGGGGACCCCGGGCAGGGACTGAAGCTTTCTTT. Its protein is CASSFRGPRAGTEAFF.

V and J are TRBV2 and TRBJ2-3, with 7 bases identical to TRBD1. Germline CDR1 and CDR2: SNHLY and FYNNEI. J was trimmed by 0 bases and V by 6 bases; bases with no gene match: 3. The CDR3 length is 14 residues. CDR3 coding DNA: TGTGCCAGCAGGGACAGGCTCAGCACAGATACGCAGTATTTT. It is translated as CASRDRLSTDTQYF. The entire variable domain, with the rest obtained from reference TRBV2 and TRBJ2-3, is as follows: EPEVTQTPSHQVTQMGQEVILRCVPISNHLYFYWYRQILGQKVEFLVSFYNNEISEKSEIFDDQFSVERPDGSNFTLKIRSTKLEDSAMYFCASRDRLSTDTQYFGPGTRLTVL.

This clonotype was detected ten times or more. The rearrangement uses TRBV10-3 and TRBJ2-1, with TRBD2 matching over 9 bases. Looked up from germline, CDR1 is ENHRY and CDR2 is SYGVKD. Trimming at V came to 0 bases and at J to 15 bases, leaving 6 bases not matched to a gene. This CDR3 comprises 13 residues. The CDR3 is CAISESSGGTGFF. The CDR3 DNA follows: TGTGCCATCAGTGAGTCTAGCGGGGGCACGGGGTTCTTC.

This clonotype occurred a few times. The gene calls are TRBV3-1 and TRBJ2-5; 12 positions match TRBD2. The CDR3 is 19 residues long. J gave up 3 bases and V 5 bases, and 16 bases lay outside the gene matches. CDR1 is LGHDT and CDR2 is YNNKEL in the germline V gene (reference sequence). The CDR3 nucleotides read TGTGCCAGCAGCTCAGCACTGGCTAGCGGGGGGGCCCGTAAAGAGACCCAGTACTTC. Its translation is CASSSALASGGARKETQYF.

This clonotype was counted only a few times. The V call is TRBV9, the J call TRBJ2-2, with D unresolved. The CDR3 is 14 residues long. Trimming stripped 0 bases from V and 5 bases from J, with 8 bases between. Germline values: CDR1 SGDLS, CDR2 YYNGEE. The CDR3 here is CASSVGTVTGELFF. The CDR3, as DNA: TGTGCCAGCAGCGTAGGAACGGTAACCGGGGAGCTGTTTTTT.

The rearrangement joins TRBV9 to TRBJ1-6; 7 bases map to TRBD1. From germline, CDR1 is SGDLS and CDR2 YYNGEE. V gave up 4 bases and J gave up 7 bases; unmatched junction bases: 8. This CDR3 contains 15 residues. The CDR3 sequence: CASSLRGLGNSPLHF. The CDR3 region has the DNA TGTGCCAGCAGCCTAAGGGGGCTGGGGAATTCACCCCTCCACTTT.

In this sample, this clonotype turned up a few times. The chain uses TRBV10-3 and TRBJ2-3, with D perhaps matching TRBD2 (6 bases). This CDR3 has 15 amino acids. The germline CDR1 and CDR2 sequences are ENHRY and SYGVKD. The V end was cut by 6 bases, the J end by 3 bases, with 16 bases between. The CDR3 region has the DNA TGTGCCATCAGGGGCGAGGGGCGGGGAACAGATACGCAGTATTTT. Translating gives CAIRGEGRGTDTQYF.

This clonotype has a single count. The chain uses TRBV7-2 and TRBJ2-4; the D is unclear. Germline V gene sequence: CDR1 SGHTA, CDR2 FQGNSA. The CDR3 runs to 14 residues. V was shortened by 3 bases and J by 3 bases, with 9 bases between the two germline ends. CDR3 nucleotides: TGTGCCAGCAGCTTGTCTAAAGGCAAAAACATTCAGTACTTC. Its protein is CASSLSKGKNIQYF.

Worth noting for this clonotype: A much larger clone differs from this one at a single base, so this may be a read error. This chain uses TRBV28 with TRBJ2-7; possible D gene TRBD2, 6 bases. The germline V gene has CDR1 MDHEN and CDR2 SYDVKM. The CDR3 is 12 residues long. The CDR3, as DNA: TGTGCCAGCAGGTTAGGGACTTACGTGCAGTACTTC. This gives the protein CASRLGTYVQYF.

The table lists this clonotype with many counts. The CDR3 DNA reads as TGTGCCAGCAGCTTCGGGGCGTACGAGCAGTACTTC. It specifies CASSFGAYEQYF. The genes are TRBV7-9 and TRBJ2-7, with D perhaps given as TRBD1 or TRBD2 (5 bases each). The CDR3 loop spans 12 amino acids. Germline V gene sequence: CDR1 SEHNR, CDR2 FQNEAQ (reference sequence). V lost 3 bases, J lost 4 bases, and 7 bases lay in between.